The 12 T cell receptor beta chains below come from one sample, sequenced in a study of tumor-infiltrating lymphocytes in primary liver carcinoma. Production of TCR beta cDNA used 400 to 650 ng total RNA together with a constant-region primer. Each TCR beta library was derived from three nested multiplex PCR rounds that employed slightly modified ARM-PCR. With TRBV1-TRBV30 forward primers and a C-beta reverse primer, the first two PCR rounds were run for nine to eleven cycles each. TCRdb passed the multiplex PCR reads through MiXCR, listing each CDR3 protein once. This table holds around 330,000 distinct CDR3 sequences, 50% to 75% found once. Unsorted whole blood yielded the blood RNA, and germline DNA was also extracted. The source material was peripheral blood. These receptors all stem from a woman aged 25 to 39 with primary liver carcinoma and hepatitis B virus infection.

This clonotype occurred many times. V is TRBV10-1 and J is TRBJ2-3; D may match TRBD1 or TRBD2 (5 bases each). The ends were cut back, 8 bases at V and 6 bases at J, with 18 bases in the middle. Germline loops: CDR1 WNHNN, CDR2 SYGVQD (reference sequence). There are 14 residues in the CDR3. The CDR3 DNA follows: TGCGCCAGCCAGGGACCACCGGACGGGGATACGCAGTATTTT. This sequence encodes CASQGPPDGDTQYF.

This clonotype showed up many times. The chain is built from TRBV6-5 and TRBJ2-5; 8 bases agree with TRBD1. Germline CDR1 is MNHEY and CDR2 is SVGAGI. The junction had 7 bases not matched to a gene; V was cut back by 5 bases and J by 2 bases. The CDR3 totals 15 residues. CDR3 DNA: TGTGCCAGCAGTGACGACAGGGGCGAGCAAGAGACCCAGTACTTC. Residues: CASSDDRGEQETQYF.

J is TRBJ2-3 and V is TRBV7-9; D gene unclear. Germline loops: CDR1 SEHNR, CDR2 FQNEAQ (reference sequence). The V and J ends lost 1 base and 6 bases respectively, with 5 bases between them. The CDR3 is 12 amino acids. CDR3 DNA: TGTGCCAGCAGCTTAGACGTGGATACGCAGTATTTT. Its protein is CASSLDVDTQYF.

Concerning this clonotype: Lacking the conserved final phenylalanine or tryptophan, this CDR3 likely reflects a read error. The limits of the CDR3 on the DNA are not certain, so only TCRdb's listed CDR3 is given. The V gene is TRBV11-2, the J gene TRBJ2-5; the D call in the table, TRBD1, was not verified against the DNA. Germline CDR1 and CDR2: SGHAT and FQNNGV. The CDR3 length equals 14 residues, ends included. CDR3 sequence reads: CASSPGQIHETRYL.

In the case of this clonotype: This could be a read error, since a much larger clone is one nucleotide away. The chain recombines TRBV4-3 with TRBJ2-1, with D perhaps matching TRBD1 or TRBD2 (5 bases each). In germline, CDR1 is LGHNA, CDR2 YSLEER. V dropped 0 bases and J dropped 6 bases, with 15 bases sitting between them. The length of the CDR3 is 16 residues. This chain's CDR3 is CASSQEGVGTCNEQFF. The CDR3, as DNA: TGCGCCAGCAGCCAAGAAGGAGTTGGGACCTGCAATGAGCAGTTCTTC.

This clonotype was picked up a small number of times. One junction end disagrees with the germline gene, perhaps due to a read error. The gene calls are TRBV12-3 or TRBV12-4 and TRBJ2-3; 8 nucleotides align to TRBD1. The CDR3 runs 13 residues. CDR3 nucleotide sequence: TGTGCCAACAGTAGACAGGGGTCAGATACGCAGTATTTT. Translation gives CANSRQGSDTQYF.

The chain uses TRBV12-5 and TRBJ2-5; D may be TRBD1 (5 bases). The CDR3 consists of 12 residues. The germline V gene has CDR1 LGHNT and CDR2 FRNRAP. V shed 6 bases and J shed 4 bases, with 9 bases lying between them. CDR3 protein: CASGDIGETQYF. The CDR3 DNA reads as TGTGCTAGTGGGGACATAGGAGAGACCCAGTACTTC.

Points on this clonotype: A much larger clone differs by one base, so this may be a read error. J is TRBJ1-5 and V is TRBV29-1, with 9 bases matching TRBD1. The CDR3 contains 13 residues. Germline values: CDR1 SQVTM, CDR2 ANQGSEA. The CDR3 DNA is TGCGGCGCCGGGACAGGGTACAATCAGCCCCAGCATTTT. Translation: CGAGTGYNQPQHF.

The chain has TRBV5-4 and TRBJ2-5; D remains ambiguous. Trimming removed 6 bases at V and 1 base at J, with 16 bases between. Germline V gene sequence: CDR1 SGHNT, CDR2 YYREEE (reference sequence). This CDR3 is 15 amino acids long. This chain's CDR3 is CASTPTDGVQETQYF. The CDR3 region has the DNA TGTGCCAGCACCCCCACCGACGGAGTCCAAGAGACCCAGTACTTC.

This chain links TRBV11-3 with TRBJ2-1, with a possible D match to TRBD2 (5 bases). The CDR3 length is 16 residues. Germline V gene data show CDR1 as SGHNT and CDR2 as YENEEA. V lost 5 bases to trimming and J lost 4 bases, with 18 bases between them. This chain's CDR3 is CASSVTSRRSYNEQFF. CDR3 nucleotide sequence: TGTGCCAGCAGCGTAACTAGTAGGCGCTCGTACAATGAGCAGTTCTTC.

This clonotype came up many times. The CDR3, as DNA: TGCAGCGTCCGACAGGGCCACGAGCAGTACTTC. It translates to CSVRQGHEQYF. The chain joins TRBV29-1 to TRBJ2-7, with 7 bases matching TRBD1. The CDR3 runs 11 residues. Germline V lookup: CDR1 SQVTM, CDR2 ANQGSEA. V lost 6 bases, J lost 5 bases, and 4 bases stayed unmatched.

Concerning this clonotype: A single base separates this from a much larger clone, so it may be a read error. This rearrangement joins TRBV6-2 or TRBV6-3 to TRBJ2-2, with D perhaps TRBD2 (6 bases). CDR1 is MNHEY, CDR2 SVGEGT, per germline. The CDR3 runs 14 residues. CDR3 residues: CTSSWRLGAGELFF. DNA for the CDR3: TGTACCAGCAGTTGGCGACTAGGCGCCGGGGAGCTGTTTTTT.